One sample yielded the 20 T cell receptor beta chains listed below, sequenced in a study of beta chain features in type 1 diabetes (dated by TCRdb to 2016 to 2019). Receptor amplification or capture employed the immunoSEQ multiplex PCR assay. The entire amount of isolated RNA was reverse transcribed using the High Capacity cDNA Reverse Transcription Kit, so the sequenced TCRB transcripts were expressed ones. Not all clones reach the TCRdb copy of this immuneACCESS table, which keeps in-frame sequences only. Checked studies attribute under half of the gap to unresolved V genes and leave the rest unexplained. This sample comprises hundreds of thousands of clones, around a sixth of them detected only once. About 0.097% of the sample is in the top ten clones. The sample was naive CD4+ T cells from blood. Per the publication, the cell subset or site label means: true naive CD4+ T cells. These receptors all come from a man younger than 30 in good health.

The rearrangement joins TRBV6-6 to TRBJ1-3; 7 nucleotides agree with TRBD1. The junction had 5 bases not matched to a gene; V was cut back by 2 bases and J by 4 bases. The CDR3 covers 15 residues. Germline V lookup: CDR1 MNHNY, CDR2 SVGAGI (reference sequence). CDR3 amino acids: CASSYIQGNGNTIYF. CDR3 nucleotide sequence: TGTGCCAGCAGTTACATACAGGGGAACGGAAACACCATATATTTT.

The chain has TRBV5-1 and TRBJ1-6; unclear D gene. Germline values: CDR1 SGHRS, CDR2 YFSETQ. This CDR3 has 17 amino acids. V was cut by 4 bases and J by 0 bases, with 14 bases left in between. The CDR3 DNA sequence: TGCGCCAGCAGCCCGAGACCCTTAAGCTCCTATAATTCACCCCTCCACTTT. Protein sequence: CASSPRPLSSYNSPLHF.

This clone came up a few times. The chain uses TRBV4-2 and TRBJ2-7; D is perhaps TRBD1 or TRBD2 (6 bases each). V shed 1 base and J shed 0 bases, with 16 bases lying between them. The CDR3 spans 17 residues. CDR1 and CDR2 from the germline V gene are LGHNA and YNFKEQ. The CDR3 sequence is CASSQAKGGGSSYEQYF. CDR3 sequence (DNA): TGTGCCAGCAGCCAAGCGAAAGGAGGGGGATCCTCCTACGAGCAGTACTTC.

This clone has more than one count but fewer than ten. V gene TRBV15 combines with J gene TRBJ1-2; tentatively, D is TRBD1 (5 bases). In germline, CDR1 is LNHNV, CDR2 YYDKDF (reference sequence). CDR3 length: 13 amino acids. The ends were cut back, 6 bases at V and 2 bases at J, with 10 bases in the middle. The CDR3 spells CATRRDGNYGYTF. In DNA, the CDR3 is TGTGCCACCAGAAGGGACGGAAACTATGGCTACACCTTC.

This clone was seen a few times. This sequence joins TRBV5-4 and TRBJ2-5, with D tentatively TRBD1 (5 bases). This CDR3 region has 14 residues. Germline V gene sequence: CDR1 SGHNT, CDR2 YYREEE (reference sequence). The V end was cut by 5 bases, the J end by 0 bases, with 11 bases between. The CDR3 DNA follows: TGTGCCAGCAGACTGACAGTGTACCAAGAGACCCAGTACTTC. Amino acid sequence: CASRLTVYQETQYF.

V is TRBV7-2 and J is TRBJ1-3; D gene uncertain. Trimming cost V 5 bases and J 4 bases, with 15 bases left between them. CDR3 length equals 15 residues. Germline loops: CDR1 SGHTA, CDR2 FQGNSA. CDR3 DNA sequence: TGTGCCAGCAGCCAAGGTGGGGTGGCAGGAAACACCATATATTTT. Encoded protein: CASSQGGVAGNTIYF.

The V call is TRBV7-2, the J call TRBJ2-5; D is uncertain. The J call is doubtful: the DNA matches TRBJ2-7 better. CDR3 length: 15 amino acids. Germline CDR1 SGHTA, CDR2 FQGNSA. CDR3 DNA: TGTGCCAGCAGCATCCTCAGGAAACTCTCCTACGAGCAGTACTTC. This sequence encodes CASSILRKLSYEQYF.

The chain has TRBV9 and TRBJ2-3; TRBD2 aligns across 8 bases. Per the germline V gene, CDR1 is SGDLS and CDR2 is YYNGEE. The CDR3 covers 16 residues. After removal of 0 bases from V and 2 bases from J, the junction contained 5 bases not matched to a gene. The CDR3 spells CASSVAVGRATDTQYF. The CDR3 DNA follows: TGTGCCAGCAGCGTAGCTGTCGGGAGGGCCACAGATACGCAGTATTTT.

This clone came up a few times. V is TRBV13 and J is TRBJ2-5; maybe TRBD2 (6 bases). V lost 4 bases and J 5 bases, leaving 17 bases between the germline ends. The CDR3 is 15 residues long. CDR1 is PRHDT and CDR2 is FYEKMQ in the germline V gene (reference sequence). The CDR3 here is CASSSFGGLGETQYF. The CDR3 DNA follows: TGTGCCAGCAGCTCCTTTGGGGGACTTGGGGAGACCCAGTACTTC.

For this clone: Additional DNA sequences in this sample encode the identical CDR3. The V gene is TRBV19, the J gene TRBJ2-3; D is ambiguous. This CDR3 contains 12 residues. Germline V gene lookup returns CDR1 LNHDA and CDR2 SQIVND (reference sequence). V lost 6 bases, J lost 0 bases, and 4 bases lay in between. The CDR3 nucleotides are TGTGCCAGTAGAGGCAGCACAGATACGCAGTATTTT. Protein: CASRGSTDTQYF.

This clone was picked up a small number of times. The V gene is TRBV7-3, the J gene TRBJ1-1; unclear D gene. There are 15 residues in the CDR3. V shed 5 bases and J shed 4 bases, with 17 bases lying between them. Germline V lookup: CDR1 SGHTA, CDR2 FQGTGA. The CDR3 spells CASSPQPGFFTEAFF. Written as DNA, the CDR3 is TGTGCCAGCAGCCCCCAACCGGGATTTTTCACTGAAGCTTTCTTT.

The chain carries TRBV27 and TRBJ2-1; possible D gene TRBD2, 6 bases. Deletions cut 3 bases from V and 5 bases from J, with 14 bases between. The CDR3 contains 15 residues. Germline lookup yields CDR1 MNHEY and CDR2 SMNVEV (reference sequence). CDR3 nucleotides: TGTGCCAGCAGTTTTATGGGGACTGGAGACAATGAGCAGTTCTTC. This encodes CASSFMGTGDNEQFF.

This chain uses TRBV29-1 with TRBJ2-3; tentatively, D is TRBD2 (5 bases). CDR1 is SQVTM and CDR2 is ANQGSEA in the germline V gene. Between the trimmed V and J ends, which lost 5 bases and 3 bases, there was a span of 12 bases. The CDR3 runs 13 residues. The CDR3: CSVTPRLTDTQYF. CDR3 nucleotide sequence: TGCAGCGTTACCCCAAGACTAACAGATACGCAGTATTTT.

V is TRBV5-1 and J is TRBJ1-1; no clear D. The CDR3 spans 12 residues. Germline CDR1 and CDR2: SGHRS and YFSETQ. V lost 0 bases, J lost 4 bases, and 4 bases lay in between. The CDR3 loop is CASSLDSTEAFF. In DNA, the CDR3 is TGCGCCAGCAGCTTGGATAGCACTGAAGCTTTCTTT.

This clone came up once. J is TRBJ1-6 and V is TRBV25-1; D call uncertain. V was pared by 2 bases and J by 12 bases, with 11 bases between. The length of the CDR3 is 13 residues. Germline-derived CDR1 and CDR2 are MGHDK and SYGVNS. The CDR3 region is CASSEPRWGPLHF. The CDR3 DNA reads TGTGCCAGCAGTGAACCCAGGTGGGGACCCCTCCACTTT.

The chain recombines TRBV6-6 with TRBJ1-2, with 9 bases fitting TRBD1. From germline, CDR1 is MNHNY and CDR2 SVGAGI (reference sequence). Germline trimming cut 7 bases from V and 2 bases from J; bases unmatched to any gene: 2. The CDR3 totals 13 residues. CDR3 loop: CASIGTGNYGYTF. The CDR3 DNA reads as TGTGCCAGCATCGGGACAGGGAACTATGGCTACACCTTC.

Note on this clone: The identical CDR3 is also encoded by other nucleotide sequences in the sample. The rearrangement joins TRBV4-3 to TRBJ2-6, with a tentative D call TRBD2 (6 bases). The CDR3 loop spans 16 amino acids. Germline V gives CDR1 LGHNA, CDR2 YSLEER. Trimming pared 1 base from V and 4 bases from J, leaving 11 bases between. CDR3 nucleotides: TGCGCCAGCAGCCAAGGGGGAGGCTCCGGGGCCAACGTCCTGACTTTC. Amino acids: CASSQGGGSGANVLTF.

This clone has just a few counts. V gene TRBV7-2 combines with J gene TRBJ2-4; D is ambiguous. Between the trimmed V and J ends, which lost 5 bases and 8 bases, there was a span of 19 bases. This CDR3 contains 15 residues. The germline V gene encodes CDR1 SGHTA and CDR2 FQGNSA. CDR3 region: CASSPMRQSKDIQYF. CDR3 DNA: TGTGCCAGCAGCCCGATGAGGCAGTCCAAGGACATTCAGTACTTC.

The chain combines TRBV4-3 with TRBJ2-6; TRBD1 might be the D (7 bases). This CDR3 has 18 amino acids. With 2 bases removed from V and 4 bases from J, the gap between germline ends came to 18 bases. Germline CDR1 and CDR2: LGHNA and YSLEER. The CDR3 region is CASSQTQGGALGANVLTF. In DNA, the CDR3 is TGCGCCAGCAGCCAAACCCAGGGGGGCGCGTTAGGGGCCAACGTCCTGACTTTC.

In its sample, this clone was seen a few times. The V call is TRBV9, the J call TRBJ2-5; tentatively, D is TRBD2 (7 bases). V lost 4 bases to trimming and J lost 1 base, with 8 bases between them. The length of the CDR3 is 13 residues. The germline V gene encodes CDR1 SGDLS and CDR2 YYNGEE. The CDR3 protein is CASSRGAQETQYF. The CDR3 nucleotides read TGTGCCAGCAGCCGGGGGGCCCAAGAGACCCAGTACTTC. The full variable domain, completed using reference TRBV9 and TRBJ2-5, is DSGVTQTPKHLITATGQRVTLRCSPRSGDLSVYWYQQSLDQGLQFLIQYYNGEERAKGNILERFSAQQFPDLHSELNLSSLELGDSALYFCASSRGAQETQYFGPGTRLLVL.